This T cell receptor beta chain was captured in a study of vaccination and CD4 T cells after COVID-19. Study-level background: Investigators stimulated cells with overlapping spike peptides drawn from SARS-CoV-2, HCoV-NL63, HCoV-OC43 and HCoV-229E. Study-level results: A median approximately 86% of convalescent patients' SARS-CoV-2-reactive clones emerged only after vaccination.

Treatment: 10-day PBMC culture with coronavirus spike peptide pools or control peptides (ViraFEST assay). ViraFEST grew antigen-specific T cells using peptide pools, then sequenced TCRs. With 0 bases removed from V and 0 bases from J, the gap between germline ends came to 12 bases. The germline gives CDR1 MNHEY, CDR2 SVGAGI. CDR3 length: 16 amino acids. The assay that was used to sequence DNA from cultured CD4+ T cells was the Oncomine TCR Beta short-read assay. Genomic DNA extraction was carried out from cultured CD4+ T cells. TCRdb re-analysed the PCR reads in MiXCR, keeping a single row per CDR3 protein. The sample includes 10,000 to 11,000 distinct CDR3 sequences, about a quarter of them seen just once. This clonotype has just a few counts. The antigen is undetermined.

The starting material was CD4+ T cells from blood, cultured in vitro, obtained after SARS-CoV-2 vaccination. J is TRBJ2-7 and V is TRBV6-5; unclear D gene. The receptor's source is a human donor who had recovered from COVID-19. The CDR3 DNA reads TGTGCCAGCAGTTACTCGGGTGGTGGGGTCTCCTACGAGCAGTACTTC. It translates to CASSYSGGGVSYEQYF.